The next 27 T cell receptor beta chains were all read from a single sample in a study of blood T cell repertoires in COVID-19. Sequencing was performed with immunoSEQ multiplex PCR; in TCRdb, only in-frame clones are kept and a portion is missing. The sample holds roughly 100,000 clones, about 84% seen once. Specimen: peripheral blood. Receptor source: a human donor in a cohort sampled during active COVID-19.

V usage is TRBV7-9 and J usage is TRBJ2-5; perhaps TRBD2 as D (6 bases). CDR1 is SEHNR and CDR2 is FQNEAQ in the germline V gene (reference sequence). V shed 1 base and J shed 6 bases, with 12 bases lying between them. The CDR3 runs 14 residues. CDR3 in amino acids: CASSLGAGSKTQYF. DNA for the CDR3: TGTGCCAGCAGCTTAGGAGCGGGCAGCAAGACCCAGTACTTC.

V is TRBV6-2 or TRBV6-3 and J is TRBJ2-7; 11 bases line up with TRBD2. The CDR3 is made up of 18 amino acids. Trimming took 4 bases from V and 1 from J; bases not matched to a gene: 12. From germline, CDR1 is MNHEY and CDR2 SVGEGT. CDR3 in DNA: TGTGCCAGCAGTTCGCACAAGACTAGCGGGATAAGGTCCTACGAGCAGTACTTC. Translating it yields CASSSHKTSGIRSYEQYF.

The rearrangement links TRBV20-1 to TRBJ2-1; D is unresolved. The CDR3 runs to 10 residues. Germline V gene data show CDR1 as DFQATT and CDR2 as SNEGSKA (reference sequence). V gave up 3 bases and J gave up 8 bases, with 5 bases separating them. The CDR3, as DNA: TGCAGTGCTAGTAACTATGAGCAGTTCTTC. Protein sequence: CSASNYEQFF.

This clone occurred a few times. The V call is TRBV6-5, the J call TRBJ2-3; TRBD2 agrees at 8 bases. The CDR3 spans 14 residues. From germline, CDR1 is MNHEY and CDR2 SVGAGI. After removal of 7 bases from V and 2 bases from J, the junction contained 5 bases not matched to a gene. In DNA, the CDR3 is TGTGCCAGCATAAAGCGGGGGCTCACAGATACGCAGTATTTT. This sequence encodes CASIKRGLTDTQYF.

This rearrangement joins TRBV19 to TRBJ2-6, with 11 nucleotides matching TRBD1. J gave up 5 bases and V 3 bases, and 9 bases lay outside the gene matches. The CDR3 runs 18 residues. Germline V gives CDR1 LNHDA, CDR2 SQIVND (reference sequence). Here the CDR3 DNA reads TGTGCCAGTAGTATGGCCGGGACAGGGGGTCGCTGGGCCAACGTCCTGACTTTC. This gives the protein CASSMAGTGGRWANVLTF.

This sequence joins TRBV6-2 or TRBV6-3 and TRBJ1-5, with D possibly being TRBD1 (5 bases). The CDR3 runs 16 residues. Trimming removed 2 bases from V and 2 bases from J, with 13 bases in between. CDR1 is MNHEY and CDR2 is SVGEGT in the germline V gene. The CDR3 protein is CASSYVQGKGNQPQHF. The CDR3 nucleotides read TGTGCCAGCAGTTACGTCCAGGGAAAAGGCAATCAGCCCCAGCATTTT.

The rearrangement joins TRBV28 to TRBJ2-2; 7 bases map to TRBD2. The CDR3 spans 14 residues. The junction had 7 bases not matched to a gene; V was cut back by 10 bases and J by 2 bases. The germline gives CDR1 MDHEN, CDR2 SYDVKM. The CDR3 sequence is CAIKERDNTGELFF. The CDR3 DNA sequence: TGTGCCATAAAGGAGCGGGATAACACCGGGGAGCTGTTTTTT.

This chain uses TRBV24-1 with TRBJ2-1; D might be TRBD2 (6 bases). Germline V lookup: CDR1 KGHDR, CDR2 SFDVKD. V was cut by 0 bases and J by 3 bases, with 8 bases left in between. This CDR3 has 15 amino acids. In DNA form, the CDR3 reads TGTGCCACCAGTGATTTGGGGCGGGGCTACAATGAGCAGTTCTTC. Encoded protein: CATSDLGRGYNEQFF.

The chain employs TRBV28 and TRBJ1-1; perhaps TRBD1 as D (6 bases). Germline V gives CDR1 MDHEN, CDR2 SYDVKM. The CDR3 is 15 residues long. V lost 2 bases to trimming and J lost 1 base, with 11 bases between them. The CDR3 DNA reads as TGTGCCAGCAGTTTACCGGGACACGGGAACACTGAAGCTTTCTTT. It yields the protein CASSLPGHGNTEAFF.

The chain couples TRBV9 to TRBJ1-1, with D hard to call. Trimming removed 0 bases from V and 4 bases from J, with 10 bases in between. The CDR3 runs 14 residues. Germline CDR1 SGDLS, CDR2 YYNGEE. Written as DNA, the CDR3 is TGTGCCAGCAGCGTAGGTGCGGCGAGCACTGAAGCTTTCTTT. This codes for CASSVGAASTEAFF.

A note on this clone: A read error may account for a junction end that differs from germline. The rearrangement links TRBV7-9 to TRBJ2-7; maybe TRBD2 (6 bases). Germline V CDR1 and CDR2: SEHNR, FQNEAQ (reference sequence). The CDR3 is made up of 14 amino acids. The CDR3 DNA follows: TGTGCCAGCAGCTTAGAGGGTATTTTGCGGGACGGTTCCTTC. It codes for CASSLEGILRDGSF. The variable domain in full, completed from reference TRBV7-9 and TRBJ2-7, reads DTGVSQNPRHKITKRGQNVTFRCDPISEHNRLYWYRQTLGQGPEFLTYFQNEAQLEKSRLLSDRFSAERPKGSFSTLEIQRTEQGDSAMYLCASSLEGILRDGSFGPGTRLTVT.

The rearrangement links TRBV5-6 to TRBJ1-2, with D hard to call. This CDR3 has 12 amino acids. V dropped 4 bases and J dropped 8 bases, with 12 bases sitting between them. CDR1 is SGHDT and CDR2 is YYEEEE in the germline V gene. The CDR3 region has the DNA TGTGCCAGCAGCCCATGGGCGGGCGGCTACACCTTC. This translates into CASSPWAGGYTF. The whole variable domain, filled in from reference TRBV5-6 and TRBJ1-2, reads DAGVTQSPTHLIKTRGQQVTLRCSPKSGHDTVSWYQQALGQGPQFIFQYYEEEERQRGNFPDRFSGHQFPNYSSELNVNALLLGDSALYLCASSPWAGGYTFGSGTRLTVV.

The chain uses TRBV19 and TRBJ1-4; D may be TRBD1 (5 bases). CDR3 length equals 13 residues. Trimming removed 10 bases from V and 7 bases from J, with 16 bases in between. CDR1 is LNHDA, CDR2 SQIVND, per germline (reference sequence). The CDR3 region is CATSPGGGEKLFF. As DNA, the CDR3 is TGTGCCACCTCCCCGGGGGGGGGTGAAAAACTGTTTTTT.

This sequence joins TRBV13 and TRBJ2-1; TRBD2 matches 13 bases. The junction had 4 bases not matched to a gene; V was cut back by 5 bases and J by 6 bases. The CDR3 totals 15 residues. From germline, CDR1 is PRHDT and CDR2 FYEKMQ (reference sequence). Here the CDR3 DNA reads TGTGCCAGCAGCAGACTAGCGGGAGGACGCAATGAGCAGTTCTTC. Encoded protein: CASSRLAGGRNEQFF. Based on the CDR3 plus reference TRBV13 and TRBJ2-1, the full variable domain is AAGVIQSPRHLIKEKRETATLKCYPIPRHDTVYWYQQGPGQDPQFLISFYEKMQSDKGSIPDRFSAQQFSDYHSELNMSSLELGDSALYFCASSRLAGGRNEQFFGPGTRLTVL.

The rearrangement joins TRBV6-5 to TRBJ2-3; TRBD1 matches at 9 bases. The CDR3 spans 15 residues. Germline CDR1 MNHEY, CDR2 SVGAGI. V trimming: 0 bases; J trimming: 4 bases; junction bases outside the gene matches: 2. CDR3 sequence reads: CASSYSGTGSDTQYF. CDR3 sequence (DNA): TGTGCCAGCAGTTACTCCGGGACAGGGTCAGATACGCAGTATTTT.

This rearrangement joins TRBV5-6 to TRBJ2-2; D ambiguous. Germline CDR1 and CDR2: SGHDT and YYEEEE. The CDR3 spans 12 residues. V lost 5 bases and J 3 bases, leaving 5 bases between the germline ends. The DNA for the CDR3 is TGTGCCAGCAGTTCTTACACCGGGGAGCTGTTTTTT. It is translated as CASSSYTGELFF.

J is TRBJ1-4 and V is TRBV5-3; D ambiguous. TRBV5-3 is an open reading frame whose function is uncertain. The CDR3 consists of 14 residues. V gave up 4 bases and J gave up 8 bases, with 15 bases separating them. CDR3 nucleotide sequence: TGTGCCAGAAGCGACGAGCCACCGGGAGAAAAACTGTTTTTT. Residues: CARSDEPPGEKLFF.

The rearrangement uses TRBV7-8 and TRBJ2-3; 8 nucleotides line up with TRBD2. There are 16 residues in the CDR3. V was clipped by 5 bases and J by 0 bases; unmatched bases: 7. CDR1 SGHVS and CDR2 FQNEAQ come from the germline V gene. The CDR3 DNA reads TGTGCCAGCAGCGAACTAGCGGTAACTAGCACAGATACGCAGTATTTT. As protein: CASSELAVTSTDTQYF.

This chain joins TRBV5-1 and TRBJ1-6; D possibly corresponds to TRBD1 (6 bases). The V end lost 0 bases, the J end lost 9 bases, and 13 bases lay between the germline ends. The germline CDR1 and CDR2 sequences are SGHRS and YFSETQ. This CDR3 region has 15 residues. Here the CDR3 DNA reads TGCGCCAGCAGCTTGGGGCAGGGGAAGTCTTCACCCCTCCACTTT. As protein: CASSLGQGKSSPLHF.

The chain has TRBV20-1 and TRBJ1-2, with D uncertain. CDR1 DFQATT and CDR2 SNEGSKA come from the germline V gene (reference sequence). V gave up 1 base and J gave up 8 bases, with 8 bases separating them. CDR3 length: 11 residues. In DNA, the CDR3 is TGCAGTGCTAGAGGTATTCTCGGCTACACCTTC. It translates to CSARGILGYTF.

V is TRBV19 and J is TRBJ1-1, with 8 bases aligning to TRBD1. CDR3 length: 12 residues. V shed 6 bases, J shed 6 bases, and the junction held 3 bases outside the gene matches. The germline gives CDR1 LNHDA, CDR2 SQIVND (reference sequence). The CDR3, as DNA: TGTGCCAGTAGACTACAGGGGGCTGAAGCTTTCTTT. Residues: CASRLQGAEAFF.

The chain recombines TRBV28 with TRBJ1-2, with TRBD1 as a possible D gene (6 bases). The germline gives CDR1 MDHEN, CDR2 SYDVKM. Trimming took off 6 bases at V and 2 bases at J, with 13 bases between the two ends. The CDR3 has 14 amino acids. The CDR3 DNA reads TGTGCCAGCAGCTCAGGGGTCCTCAACTATGGCTACACCTTC. Its translation: CASSSGVLNYGYTF.

The chain is built from TRBV13 and TRBJ1-1, with D perhaps TRBD1 (5 bases). Trimming took off 1 base at V and 1 base at J, with 16 bases between the two ends. The CDR3 loop spans 17 amino acids. Germline V lookup: CDR1 PRHDT, CDR2 FYEKMQ (reference sequence). CDR3 sequence (DNA): TGTGCCAGCAGCTTAGTCGGGTTGGGACTGAAGAACACTGAAGCTTTCTTT. It translates to CASSLVGLGLKNTEAFF. Together with reference TRBV13 and TRBJ1-1, the CDR3 gives the full variable domain: AAGVIQSPRHLIKEKRETATLKCYPIPRHDTVYWYQQGPGQDPQFLISFYEKMQSDKGSIPDRFSAQQFSDYHSELNMSSLELGDSALYFCASSLVGLGLKNTEAFFGQGTRLTVV.

V and J are TRBV6-4 and TRBJ2-6; weak D call: TRBD1 (5 bases). From germline, CDR1 is MRHNA and CDR2 SNTAGT. Trimming removed 2 bases at V and 10 bases at J, with 9 bases between. This CDR3 region has 13 residues. The chain's CDR3 is CASSDGAENVLTF. In DNA, the CDR3 is TGTGCCAGCAGTGACGGGGCGGAGAACGTCCTGACTTTC.

The rearrangement links TRBV27 to TRBJ1-3, with a possible D match to TRBD1 (6 bases). This CDR3 region has 15 residues. The V end lost 5 bases, the J end lost 3 bases, and 14 bases lay between the germline ends. The germline V gene has CDR1 MNHEY and CDR2 SMNVEV (reference sequence). CDR3 amino acids: CASSSSGTFGNTIYF. The CDR3 region has the DNA TGTGCCAGCAGTAGCTCCGGGACATTTGGAAACACCATATATTTT.

This chain uses TRBV10-3 with TRBJ2-7, with TRBD2 identical over 7 bases. The CDR3 consists of 13 residues. V shed 10 bases, J shed 4 bases, and the junction held 10 bases outside the gene matches. The germline CDR1 and CDR2 sequences are ENHRY and SYGVKD. The CDR3 coding sequence is TGTGCCACCCTGGGGGGGGGAGCTTACGAGCAGTACTTC. Encoded protein: CATLGGGAYEQYF.

The chain carries TRBV19 and TRBJ2-1; no reliable D call. V dropped 7 bases and J dropped 0 bases, with 7 bases sitting between them. The germline CDR1 and CDR2 sequences are LNHDA and SQIVND (reference sequence). The CDR3 covers 13 residues. The CDR3 loop reads CASTNSSYNEQFF. The DNA of the CDR3 is TGTGCCAGTACAAATAGCTCCTACAATGAGCAGTTCTTC.